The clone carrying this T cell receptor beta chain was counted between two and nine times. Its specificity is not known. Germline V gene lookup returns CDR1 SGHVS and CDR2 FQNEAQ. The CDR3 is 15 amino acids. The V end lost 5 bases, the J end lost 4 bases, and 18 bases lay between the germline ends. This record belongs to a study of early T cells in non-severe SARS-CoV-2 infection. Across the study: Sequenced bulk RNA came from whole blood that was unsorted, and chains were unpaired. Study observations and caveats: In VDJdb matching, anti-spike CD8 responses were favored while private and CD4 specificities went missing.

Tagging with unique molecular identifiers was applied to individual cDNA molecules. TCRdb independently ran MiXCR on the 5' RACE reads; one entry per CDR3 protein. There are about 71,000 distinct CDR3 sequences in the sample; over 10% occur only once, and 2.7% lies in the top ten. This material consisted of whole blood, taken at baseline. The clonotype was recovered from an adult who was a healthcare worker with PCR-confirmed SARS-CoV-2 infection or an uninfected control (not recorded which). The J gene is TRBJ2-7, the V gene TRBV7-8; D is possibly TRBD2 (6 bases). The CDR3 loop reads CASSPYPGEEYEQYF. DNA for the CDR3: TGTGCCAGCAGCCCCTACCCTGGGGAGGAGTACGAGCAGTACTTC.